This is a list of T cell receptor beta chains from one sample in a study of ipilimumab plus nivolumab after autologous stem cell transplantation. Sequencing used immunoSEQ multiplex PCR; TCRdb keeps in-frame clones, though not all of them. The sample has some 87,000 clones, 83% seen once. Specimen: PBMCs, collected in a trial of ipilimumab plus nivolumab as post-transplant consolidation. These receptors all stem from a male donor with diffuse large B-cell lymphoma. Each CDR3 is given with its conserved first and last residue. A D gene is named only where the DNA matches it firmly. Not every row has a clone size; where given, it reads once, few, many or a size class.

v_call	j_call	clone_size	d_call	cdr3_nt	cdr3_aa
TRBV6-5	TRBJ2-1	.	.	TGTGCCAGCAGGGAGAACAGGGTTGGCCACAATGAGCAGTTCTTC	CASRENRVGHNEQFF
TRBV13	TRBJ2-5	.	.	TGTGCCAGCAGCTTAGCTCGGGGGACCCAGTACTTC	CASSLARGTQYF
TRBV7-9	TRBJ1-2	.	.	TGTGCCAGCAGCTCGGGGGGAGATGGCTACACCTTC	CASSSGGDGYTF
TRBV6-5	TRBJ2-7	.	.	TGTGCCAGCAGGAAGAGGGGAAACCTACCCTACGAGCAGTACTTC	CASRKRGNLPYEQYF
TRBV5-1	TRBJ2-5	.	TRBD1	TGCGCCAGCAGCGGGACAGGGGGACAAGAGACCCAGTACTTC	CASSGTGGQETQYF
TRBV6-1	TRBJ2-2	few	.	TGTGCCAGTTCGGGCGGGAACACCGGGGAGCTGTTTTTT	CASSGGNTGELFF
TRBV6-5	TRBJ2-7	.	TRBD1	TGTGCCAGCAGTTACTCTACAGGGGTGGACGAGCAGTACTTC	CASSYSTGVDEQYF
TRBV20-1	TRBJ1-2	few	.	TGCAGTGCCCAGAGTAACTATGGCTACACCTTC	CSAQSNYGYTF
TRBV9	TRBJ2-2	.	TRBD2	TGTGCCAGCAGCGTATCGGGACTAGCGGGGGCCTACACCGGGGAGCTGTTTTTT	CASSVSGLAGAYTGELFF
TRBV7-9	TRBJ1-6	few	TRBD1	TGTGCCAGCGCAAAACAGGGGTCAAATTCACCCCTCCACTTT	CASAKQGSNSPLHF
TRBV2	TRBJ1-5	few	TRBD1	TGTGCCTCCAGAGGGGGCAGCAATCAGCCCCAGCATTTT	CASRGGSNQPQHF
TRBV11-2	TRBJ2-7	.	.	TGTGCCAGCAGCTTAGATCGACGGAGCTCCTACGAGCAGTACTTC	CASSLDRRSSYEQYF
TRBV6-6	TRBJ2-3	.	TRBD2	TGTGCCAGCAGGACTAGCGGGGTTAGCACAGATACGCAGTATTTT	CASRTSGVSTDTQYF
TRBV7-3	TRBJ2-5	.	.	TGTGCCAGCAGCTTAGGCGGAGTCCAAGAGACCCAGTACTTC	CASSLGGVQETQYF
TRBV4-2	TRBJ1-2	.	TRBD1	TGTGCCAGCAGCCAAGGAGGACAGGGGTGGTGGGGCTACACCTTC	CASSQGGQGWWGYTF
TRBV7-2	TRBJ1-4	.	.	TGTGCCAGCAGCGCCGCCAACCCCGGTCCTTATAATGAAAAACTGTTTTTT	CASSAANPGPYNEKLFF
TRBV10-3	TRBJ1-1	many	TRBD1	TGTGCCATCAGTGTATCGACAGGGTTCGCTTTCTTT	CAISVSTGFAFF
TRBV5-1	TRBJ2-1	.	.	TGCGCCAGCAGCTTGAATCCCTGGGGCGATGAGCAGTTCTTC	CASSLNPWGDEQFF
TRBV6-1	TRBJ2-3	.	.	TGTGCCAGCAGTGGTCCGGGTTCCAGCACAGATACGCAGTATTTT	CASSGPGSSTDTQYF
TRBV27	TRBJ2-7	.	.	TGTGCCAGCAGTTTATACTTCGAAGGGTCCTACGAGCAGTACTTC	CASSLYFEGSYEQYF
TRBV11-2	TRBJ2-7	.	.	TGTGCCAGCAGCCAGCGGTCAGGAGCATACGAGCAGTACTTC	CASSQRSGAYEQYF
TRBV19	TRBJ1-2	.	TRBD1	TGTGCCAGTAGTATAGGACAGGGGCGCGGGATAAATGGCTACACCTTC	CASSIGQGRGINGYTF
TRBV7-7	TRBJ2-3	.	.	TGTGCTAGCAGCAGGGCCCCCACTAGCACAGATACGCAGTATTTT	CASSRAPTSTDTQYF
TRBV10-1	TRBJ1-6	.	.	TGCGCCAGCAGACTAACAGATATTTATAATTCACCCCTCCACTTT	CASRLTDIYNSPLHF
TRBV27	TRBJ2-6	medium-sized	TRBD1	TGTGCCAGCAGTTCGACAGGGAGTGATATTGGGGCCAACGTCCTGACTTTC	CASSSTGSDIGANVLTF
TRBV6-1	TRBJ2-6	.	TRBD1	TGTGCCAGCAGTGAAAATACAGGGGCTGGGGCCAACGTCCTGACTTTC	CASSENTGAGANVLTF
TRBV7-9	TRBJ1-1	.	.	TGTGCCAGCAGCTTCGTCGAGAACACTGAAGCTTTCTTT	CASSFVENTEAFF
TRBV5-4	TRBJ2-7	many	.	TGTGCCAGCAGCTTGGCCGGGACCCACGAGCAGTACTTC	CASSLAGTHEQYF
TRBV7-2	TRBJ2-5	once	.	TGTGCCAGCAGCTTAGGTTGGGCAGCCCAAGAGACCCAGTACTTC	CASSLGWAAQETQYF
TRBV7-2	TRBJ2-5	few	.	TGTGCCAGCAGCCCTAGGGTCCAAGAGACCCAGTACTTC	CASSPRVQETQYF
TRBV19	TRBJ1-2	.	.	TGTGCCAGTAGTATAGGTGGGGCTTCATCCTATGGCTACACCTTC	CASSIGGASSYGYTF
TRBV18	TRBJ2-7	.	.	TGTGCCAGCTCACCCCTTGCAACAACCTACGAGCAGTACTTC	CASSPLATTYEQYF
TRBV7-6	TRBJ2-2	.	.	TGTGCCAGCAGCTTAGGGGAGGTCACCGGGGAGCTGTTTTTT	CASSLGEVTGELFF
TRBV5-1	TRBJ1-2	once	.	TGCGCCAGCAGCGAACCCGGGGATGGCTACACCTTC	CASSEPGDGYTF
TRBV15	TRBJ1-2	.	.	TGTGCCACCAGCAGAGATTACGGAGTCCGAGCGAGGGGCTACACCTTC	CATSRDYGVRARGYTF
TRBV5-1	TRBJ1-2	.	TRBD1	TGCGCCAGCAGCTTGTTCGGGCAGGGGGCGAACTATGGCTACACCTTC	CASSLFGQGANYGYTF
TRBV2	TRBJ1-1	.	.	TGTGCCAGCAGTGGACGGACGAGGAACACTGAAGCTTTCTTT	CASSGRTRNTEAFF
TRBV5-6	TRBJ2-3	.	TRBD1	TGTGCCAGCAGCAGGACAGGGAGCACAGATACGCAGTATTTT	CASSRTGSTDTQYF
TRBV27	TRBJ2-7	.	TRBD2	TGTGCCAGCAGTTTCGATCGACTAGCGGCCTACGAGCAGTACTTC	CASSFDRLAAYEQYF
TRBV6-5	TRBJ1-3	.	TRBD1	TGTGCCAGCAGCCGAGAGACAGGGGGCTCCATATATTTT	CASSRETGGSIYF
TRBV30	TRBJ2-1	.	.	TGTGCCTGGAGTACTCGGAATGAGCAGTTCTTC	CAWSTRNEQFF
TRBV2	TRBJ1-2	.	.	TGTGCCGTACCGGGAGCCAGCGGCTTGGGCGGCTACACCTTC	CAVPGASGLGGYTF
TRBV5-1	TRBJ1-1	.	TRBD1	TGCGCCAGCAGCTCGGGCAGGGGGTGGAACACTGAAGCTTTCTTT	CASSSGRGWNTEAFF
TRBV6-4	TRBJ2-1	.	TRBD2	TGTGCCAGCAGTGAACTAGCGGGGGCCTACAATGAGCAGTTCTTC	CASSELAGAYNEQFF
TRBV2	TRBJ1-4	.	.	TGTGCCAGCAGCGGGACGGCGCTGGGGGAACTGTTTTTT	CASSGTALGELFF
TRBV15	TRBJ2-2	.	.	TGTGCCACCAGCCCGAGTCGGAACACCGGGGAGCTGTTTTTT	CATSPSRNTGELFF
TRBV2	TRBJ2-7	.	TRBD1	TGTGCCAGCAGTTCCGGGACAGGGGGCGCGGGGGAGCAGTACTTC	CASSSGTGGAGEQYF
TRBV5-5	TRBJ2-3	.	TRBD2	TGTGCCAGCAGCTCCCGCGGGGGGCAGCGCACAGATACGCAGTATTTT	CASSSRGGQRTDTQYF
TRBV18	TRBJ1-1	.	.	TGTGCCAGCTCACCTCCATCGGCCTCTCAACTGAACACTGAAGCTTTCTTT	CASSPPSASQLNTEAFF
TRBV18	TRBJ2-6	.	.	TGTGCCAGCTCACCCCCCAACGTCCTGACTTTC	CASSPPNVLTF